The entry that follows covers one T cell receptor beta chain sequence. The study ran its PCR with 60 Vbeta and 13 Jbeta primers. The data were produced by immunoSEQ multiplex PCR, yet TCRdb's version contains in-frame clones alone and is incomplete. In the table there are roughly 180,000 clones, 70% to 90% of which are singletons. V was clipped by 6 bases and J by 4 bases, with 16 bases between them. This CDR3 is built from 13 residues. Germline values: CDR1 SQVTM, CDR2 ANQGSEA. This sample was taken from a study of cytomegalovirus exposure and HLA in healthy donors. On the study more broadly: Assignment to the Caucasian-associated ancestry cluster applied to 81% of the 300 to 500 genotyped donors.

This receptor was obtained from a woman aged 18-29 years in good health and CMV-seropositive. The sequencing sample was made of PBMCs. The chain joins TRBV29-1 to TRBJ2-7; D is perhaps TRBD1 (6 bases). The CDR3 here is CSVRTVSQYEQYF. DNA for the CDR3: TGCAGCGTGAGGACAGTCTCCCAATACGAGCAGTACTTC.